One and the same sample provided the 21 T cell receptor beta chains below, sequenced in a study of cytomegalovirus exposure and HLA in healthy donors. The PCR was carried out with 60 Vbeta primers and 13 Jbeta primers. TCRdb's copy holds only in-frame clones and misses some; the assay was immunoSEQ multiplex PCR. This table has tens of thousands of clones, approximately 81% appearing once. Sample: PBMCs. The receptor set was obtained from a woman aged 30 to 39 in good health and CMV-seropositive.

The V and J genes are TRBV30 and TRBJ1-2, with D hard to call. There are 11 residues in the CDR3. V was cut by 0 bases and J by 10 bases, with 9 bases left in between. Germline-derived CDR1 and CDR2 are GTSNPN and SVGIG (reference sequence). This CDR3 is CAWSVLQFYTF. CDR3 coding DNA: TGTGCCTGGAGTGTATTACAGTTCTACACCTTC.

The V gene is TRBV15, the J gene TRBJ2-1; TRBD2 matches 7 bases. The CDR3 spans 14 residues. CDR1 and CDR2 from the germline V gene are LNHNV and YYDKDF (reference sequence). J lost 1 base, V lost 7 bases, and 4 bases had no gene match. The CDR3 sequence: CATKGTISYNEQFF. In nucleotides, the CDR3 is TGTGCCACCAAGGGGACTATATCCTACAATGAGCAGTTCTTC.

The J gene is TRBJ2-7, the V gene TRBV5-6; TRBD2 aligns across 14 bases. This CDR3 region has 16 residues. Germline CDR1 SGHDT, CDR2 YYEEEE. V shed 0 bases, J shed 3 bases, and the junction held 2 bases outside the gene matches. The CDR3, as DNA: TGTGCCAGCAGCTTGGTGGGACTAGCGGGAGTCTACGAGCAGTACTTC. Residues: CASSLVGLAGVYEQYF.

This clone came up once. This chain links TRBV2 with TRBJ2-7, with a tentative D call TRBD1 (5 bases). Germline V gives CDR1 SNHLY, CDR2 FYNNEI. The CDR3 is made up of 12 amino acids. Trimming left V 4 bases short and J 5 bases short, with 9 bases between. CDR3 bases: TGTGCCAGCAGTGGACAGTGGGACGAGCAGTACTTC. Amino acids: CASSGQWDEQYF.

The chain employs TRBV2 and TRBJ1-1; 9 nucleotides agree with TRBD1. CDR3 length: 14 amino acids. CDR1 and CDR2 (germline): SNHLY, FYNNEI. V lost 6 bases and J lost 0; bases outside the gene matches: 2. The CDR3 bases are TGTGCCAGCAGGGACAGGGGATTGAACACTGAAGCTTTCTTT. Its translation is CASRDRGLNTEAFF.

The chain has TRBV28 and TRBJ1-2, with a tentative D call TRBD1 (6 bases). Germline V lookup: CDR1 MDHEN, CDR2 SYDVKM. This CDR3 spans 14 amino acids. Trimming shortened V by 0 bases and J by 6 bases, and 11 bases separated the two germline ends. The chain's CDR3 is CASSLWAGDHGYTF. In DNA, the CDR3 is TGTGCCAGCAGTTTATGGGCAGGGGACCATGGCTACACCTTC.

This chain uses TRBV11-2 with TRBJ2-1; no definite D call. The length of the CDR3 is 16 residues. Germline values: CDR1 SGHAT, CDR2 FQNNGV. Deletions cut 1 base from V and 5 bases from J, with 15 bases between. The CDR3 loop is CASSLVDMLKNNEQFF. The CDR3 DNA reads as TGTGCCAGCAGCTTAGTCGACATGCTTAAGAACAATGAGCAGTTCTTC.

V and J are TRBV30 and TRBJ2-5, with D perhaps TRBD1 (6 bases). This CDR3 is 14 amino acids long. V was cut by 0 bases and J by 5 bases, with 13 bases left in between. Per the germline V gene, CDR1 is GTSNPN and CDR2 is SVGIG (reference sequence). The CDR3 loop is CAWSVGGPSETQYF. For the CDR3, the DNA is TGTGCCTGGAGTGTAGGGGGACCGTCGGAGACCCAGTACTTC.

This rearrangement joins TRBV4-1 to TRBJ2-5; TRBD2 agrees at 14 bases. Germline CDR1 and CDR2: MGHRA and YSYEKL. CDR3 length: 18 amino acids. After removal of 1 base from V and 1 base from J, the junction contained 5 bases not matched to a gene. The CDR3 here is CASSQVTSGRGSQETQYF. The DNA for the CDR3 is TGCGCCAGCAGCCAAGTGACTAGCGGGAGGGGATCCCAAGAGACCCAGTACTTC.

The chain uses TRBV2 and TRBJ2-7, with 7 nucleotides matching TRBD1. V lost 8 bases, J lost 2 bases, and 3 bases stayed unmatched. Germline V gene lookup returns CDR1 SNHLY and CDR2 FYNNEI. The CDR3 consists of 12 residues. The CDR3: CASRDSPYEQYF. The CDR3 nucleotides are TGTGCCAGCCGGGACAGTCCCTACGAGCAGTACTTC. Drawing the rest from reference TRBV2 and TRBJ2-7, the complete variable domain is EPEVTQTPSHQVTQMGQEVILRCVPISNHLYFYWYRQILGQKVEFLVSFYNNEISEKSEIFDDQFSVERPDGSNFTLKIRSTKLEDSAMYFCASRDSPYEQYFGPGTRLTVT.

V usage is TRBV18 and J usage is TRBJ1-1; possible D gene TRBD1, 6 bases. The germline CDR1 and CDR2 sequences are KGHSH and LQKENI. Trimming took 2 bases from V and 5 from J, leaving 15 bases between them. The CDR3 is 15 residues long. The CDR3 region is CASSPKGGQGTEAFF. The DNA of the CDR3 is TGTGCCAGCTCACCAAAGGGTGGGCAGGGGACTGAAGCTTTCTTT.

The CDR3 DNA sequence: TGTGCCAGCAGCGTGAGGGAGGGTTTAACTGAAGCTTTCTTT. This sequence encodes CASSVREGLTEAFF. V is TRBV9 and J is TRBJ1-1; D unresolved. Trimming left V 2 bases short and J 5 bases short, with 13 bases between. This CDR3 contains 14 residues. Germline CDR1 is SGDLS and CDR2 is YYNGEE. The full variable domain, in which reference TRBV9 and TRBJ1-1 provide the parts outside the CDR3, is DSGVTQTPKHLITATGQRVTLRCSPRSGDLSVYWYQQSLDQGLQFLIQYYNGEERAKGNILERFSAQQFPDLHSELNLSSLELGDSALYFCASSVREGLTEAFFGQGTRLTVV.

V usage is TRBV30 and J usage is TRBJ1-2; D unresolved. CDR3 size: 14 residues. V was pared by 2 bases and J by 8 bases, with 18 bases between. Germline values: CDR1 GTSNPN, CDR2 SVGIG (reference sequence). CDR3: CAWSLVVTLSGYTF. Here the CDR3 DNA reads TGTGCCTGGAGTCTCGTCGTGACCCTTAGCGGCTACACCTTC.

V and J are TRBV2 and TRBJ2-4; D is unclear. Germline V lookup: CDR1 SNHLY, CDR2 FYNNEI. V was pared by 4 bases and J by 5 bases, with 3 bases between. The length of the CDR3 is 11 residues. The CDR3 sequence is CASSAENIQYF. The CDR3 DNA sequence: TGTGCCAGCAGTGCCGAAAACATTCAGTACTTC.

The rearrangement uses TRBV5-3 and TRBJ1-5; weak D call: TRBD1 (6 bases). Being an ORF, TRBV5-3 has a function that is uncertain. Trimming left V 0 bases short and J 5 bases short, with 27 bases between. The CDR3 contains 20 residues. This CDR3 reads CARSLAHHRVYLPCDQPQHF. The CDR3, as DNA: TGTGCCAGAAGCTTGGCCCACCACAGGGTCTACCTCCCTTGCGATCAGCCCCAGCATTTT.

The V gene is TRBV25-1, the J gene TRBJ2-1, with 12 positions matching TRBD2. This CDR3 has 14 residues. Germline V gene sequence: CDR1 MGHDK, CDR2 SYGVNS. The trim removed 9 bases at V and 6 bases at J, leaving 6 bases unmatched. CDR3 sequence (DNA): TGTGCCAGTGGACTAGCGGGATTTGCCAATGAGCAGTTCTTC. Its translation: CASGLAGFANEQFF.

This clone was seen only once. V usage is TRBV30 and J usage is TRBJ2-7; TRBD2 matches at 11 bases. Germline assignment: CDR1 GTSNPN and CDR2 SVGIG (reference sequence). V dropped 3 bases and J dropped 3; count of bases not matched to a gene: 10. The length of the CDR3 is 16 residues. CDR3 protein: CAWSLLSGRGFYEQYF. CDR3 nucleotides: TGTGCCTGGAGCCTGCTTAGCGGGAGGGGATTCTACGAGCAGTACTTC.

This clone was seen a single time. The chain uses TRBV15 and TRBJ1-2; 7 positions match TRBD1. The trim removed 0 bases at V and 8 bases at J, leaving 6 bases unmatched. The germline V gene has CDR1 LNHNV and CDR2 YYDKDF (reference sequence). The length of the CDR3 is 14 residues. The CDR3 region has the DNA TGTGCCACCAGCAGAGATCGGGACAGCCTAGGCTACACCTTC. This sequence encodes CATSRDRDSLGYTF.

The chain carries TRBV2 and TRBJ2-3, with D maybe TRBD2 (6 bases). From germline, CDR1 is SNHLY and CDR2 FYNNEI. The ends were cut back, 4 bases at V and 0 bases at J, with 8 bases in the middle. CDR3 length: 14 residues. This CDR3 reads CASSVGGSTDTQYF. As DNA, the CDR3 is TGTGCCAGCAGTGTGGGGGGAAGCACAGATACGCAGTATTTT.

This clone turned up a few times. The chain is built from TRBV4-3 and TRBJ2-1; the D gene is possibly TRBD1 (5 bases). The CDR3 totals 13 residues. V was shortened by 0 bases and J by 7 bases, with 7 bases between the two germline ends. Germline V gene lookup returns CDR1 LGHNA and CDR2 YSLEER. The DNA of the CDR3 is TGCGCCAGCAGCCAAGAGACAGCGAATGAGCAGTTCTTC. It translates to CASSQETANEQFF.

The chain uses TRBV29-1 and TRBJ2-7, with D possibly being TRBD1 (7 bases). CDR3 length equals 15 residues. V was clipped by 4 bases and J by 0 bases, with 16 bases between them. Per germline, CDR1 SQVTM and CDR2 ANQGSEA. The CDR3 sequence is CSVGGRGAYSYEQYF. The DNA for the CDR3 is TGCAGCGTTGGGGGCAGGGGGGCTTACTCCTACGAGCAGTACTTC.